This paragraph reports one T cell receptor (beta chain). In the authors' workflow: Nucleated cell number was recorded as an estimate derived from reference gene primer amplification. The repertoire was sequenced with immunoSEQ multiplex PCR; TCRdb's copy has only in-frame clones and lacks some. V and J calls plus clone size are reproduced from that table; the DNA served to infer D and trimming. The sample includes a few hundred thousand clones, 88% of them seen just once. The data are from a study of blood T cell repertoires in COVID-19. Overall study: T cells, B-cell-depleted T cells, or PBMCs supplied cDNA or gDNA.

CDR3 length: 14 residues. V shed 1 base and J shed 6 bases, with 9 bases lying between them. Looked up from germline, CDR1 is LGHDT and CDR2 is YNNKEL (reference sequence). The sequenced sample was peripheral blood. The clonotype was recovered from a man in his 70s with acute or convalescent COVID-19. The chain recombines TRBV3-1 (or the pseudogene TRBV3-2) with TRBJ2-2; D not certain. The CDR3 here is CASSQGGTPGELFF. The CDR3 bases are TGTGCCAGCAGCCAAGGAGGAACCCCCGGGGAGCTGTTTTTT.